These 26 T cell receptor beta chains were sequenced from one sample in a study of shared clonotypes between healthy human individuals. TCRdb keeps only in-frame clones here, not all; method: immunoSEQ multiplex PCR. The repertoire holds about 2.4 million clones, with approximately 93% as singletons. The material sequenced was naive CD4+ T cells from PBMCs. Sample subset: CD45RA+ positively selected. The receptors derive from a man between 18 and 29 years old in good health. Some clones in this sample may be carry-over from other donors' samples.

The V call is TRBV28, the J call TRBJ2-7; TRBD1 agrees at 9 bases. The junction had 7 bases not matched to a gene; V was cut back by 1 base and J by 6 bases. The CDR3 sequence is 15 residues long. Germline lookup yields CDR1 MDHEN and CDR2 SYDVKM. CDR3 protein: CASSLSGTGRSEQYF. For the CDR3, the DNA is TGTGCCAGCAGTTTATCCGGGACAGGGAGGAGCGAGCAGTACTTC.

This clone was picked up one time. Other DNA variants within this sample encode the same CDR3. V usage is TRBV6-6 and J usage is TRBJ1-3; 8 bases fit TRBD1. The CDR3 extends over 14 amino acids. J gave up 7 bases and V 0 bases, and 2 bases lay outside the gene matches. Germline V lookup: CDR1 MNHNY, CDR2 SVGAGI (reference sequence). The CDR3 sequence is CASSYSQGGNTIYF. The CDR3 DNA reads as TGTGCCAGCAGTTACTCACAGGGGGGGAACACCATATATTTT.

The genes are TRBV27 and TRBJ2-2; maybe TRBD2 (7 bases). The V end lost 7 bases, the J end lost 6 bases, and 18 bases lay between the germline ends. This CDR3 is built from 15 residues. The germline V gene encodes CDR1 MNHEY and CDR2 SMNVEV (reference sequence). CDR3 nucleotide sequence: TGTGCCAGCACCCGGGGGCGGGAGATCCCCGGGGAGCTGTTTTTT. Its protein product is CASTRGREIPGELFF.

V is TRBV5-4 and J is TRBJ2-2, with TRBD2 matching 14 bases. With 4 bases clipped from V and 6 bases from J, the junction kept 17 bases outside the gene matches. Germline values: CDR1 SGHNT, CDR2 YYREEE (reference sequence). The CDR3 is 20 amino acids. CDR3 in DNA: TGTGCCAGCAGCACCGCAGGGGTGTCGGGACTAGCGGGAGTTGCCGGGGAGCTGTTTTTT. Translation gives CASSTAGVSGLAGVAGELFF.

In DNA, the CDR3 is TGTGCCAGCAGCGTTGATAGGGGGCCCGGGGAGCTGTTTTTT. This codes for CASSVDRGPGELFF. The J gene is TRBJ2-2, the V gene TRBV9; 7 bases are a match to TRBD1. The V and J ends lost 2 bases and 6 bases, in that order; junction bases with no gene match: 4. Germline V CDR1 and CDR2: SGDLS, YYNGEE. The CDR3 extends over 14 amino acids. The whole variable domain, remainder taken from reference TRBV9 and TRBJ2-2, is DSGVTQTPKHLITATGQRVTLRCSPRSGDLSVYWYQQSLDQGLQFLIQYYNGEERAKGNILERFSAQQFPDLHSELNLSSLELGDSALYFCASSVDRGPGELFFGEGSRLTVL.

The genes are TRBV5-6 and TRBJ2-7; D uncertain. The CDR3 has 14 residues. Germline CDR1 SGHDT, CDR2 YYEEEE. Trimming took off 1 base at V and 3 bases at J, with 11 bases between the two ends. CDR3 protein: CASSLIGAFYEQYF. As DNA, the CDR3 is TGTGCCAGCAGCTTGATCGGAGCATTCTACGAGCAGTACTTC. The complete variable domain, with remaining parts taken from reference TRBV5-6 and TRBJ2-7, reads DAGVTQSPTHLIKTRGQQVTLRCSPKSGHDTVSWYQQALGQGPQFIFQYYEEEERQRGNFPDRFSGHQFPNYSSELNVNALLLGDSALYLCASSLIGAFYEQYFGPGTRLTVT.

The V gene is TRBV5-1, the J gene TRBJ2-5; perhaps TRBD1 as D (5 bases). The germline V gene encodes CDR1 SGHRS and CDR2 YFSETQ. Trimming cost V 3 bases and J 4 bases, with 16 bases left between them. CDR3 length: 15 amino acids. CDR3 loop: CASSSWQDSRETQYF. CDR3 coding DNA: TGCGCCAGCAGCTCTTGGCAAGACAGCCGAGAGACCCAGTACTTC.

CDR3: CASGTGGSYNEQFF. In nucleotides, the CDR3 is TGTGCCAGTGGAACAGGGGGCAGCTACAATGAGCAGTTCTTC. The chain employs TRBV11-2 and TRBJ2-1; TRBD1 matches at 9 bases. CDR3 length equals 14 residues. J was trimmed by 3 bases and V by 9 bases; bases with no gene match: 6. Germline CDR1 is SGHAT and CDR2 is FQNNGV.

Worth noting for this clone: The same CDR3 can be traced to other DNA sequences in this sample. The CDR3 sequence is CASSLDGTNYGYTF. In DNA form, the CDR3 reads TGCGCCAGCAGCTTGGACGGTACTAACTATGGCTACACCTTC. This chain links TRBV5-1 with TRBJ1-2, with no clear D. The CDR3 has 14 amino acids. V gave up 0 bases and J gave up 0 bases, with 6 bases separating them. Germline V CDR1 and CDR2: SGHRS, YFSETQ.

The chain has TRBV5-6 and TRBJ2-3; D gene unclear. The V and J ends lost 1 base and 6 bases respectively, with 9 bases between them. Germline V gene lookup returns CDR1 SGHDT and CDR2 YYEEEE. The CDR3 runs 13 residues. CDR3: CASSLFSGDTQYF. CDR3 in DNA: TGTGCCAGCAGCTTGTTCTCTGGGGATACGCAGTATTTT.

This chain joins TRBV12-5 and TRBJ2-5, with D possibly TRBD2 on 5 matching bases. The V gene's germline CDR1 is LGHNT and CDR2 FRNRAP. V lost 3 bases, J lost 10 bases, and 9 bases lay in between. The CDR3 is 11 residues long. The chain's CDR3 is CASGLLEDQYF. The CDR3 DNA is TGTGCTAGTGGTTTACTAGAGGACCAGTACTTC.

The rearrangement uses TRBV19 and TRBJ1-3; no clear D. The length of the CDR3 is 17 residues. Per germline, CDR1 LNHDA and CDR2 SQIVND (reference sequence). V shed 9 bases and J shed 1 base, with 22 bases lying between them. Written as DNA, the CDR3 is TGTGCCAGCAGAAACCCCGCAGGTGTCCAGTCTGGAAACACCATATATTTT. Its translation is CASRNPAGVQSGNTIYF.

This rearrangement joins TRBV5-1 to TRBJ2-5, with D tentatively TRBD2 (6 bases). The CDR3 loop spans 13 amino acids. Looked up from germline, CDR1 is SGHRS and CDR2 is YFSETQ. The CDR3 DNA sequence: TGCGCTAGCCACGGTAGCGGCCAAGAGACCCAGTACTTC. Protein product: CASHGSGQETQYF. Using reference TRBV5-1 and TRBJ2-5 for the parts outside the CDR3, the full variable domain is KAGVTQTPRYLIKTRGQQVTLSCSPISGHRSVSWYQQTPGQGLQFLFEYFSETQRNKGNFPGRFSGRQFSNSRSEMNVSTLELGDSALYLCASHGSGQETQYFGPGTRLLVL.

A note on this clone: Other DNA sequences in this sample translate to the same CDR3. V gene TRBV6-5 combines with J gene TRBJ2-5; TRBD1 might be the D (6 bases). Per the germline V gene, CDR1 is MNHEY and CDR2 is SVGAGI. V shed 0 bases and J shed 2 bases, with 7 bases lying between them. The CDR3 totals 14 residues. The CDR3 is CASSYSDRQETQYF. The DNA of the CDR3 is TGTGCCAGCAGTTACTCGGACAGACAAGAGACCCAGTACTTC.

The chain has TRBV4-3 and TRBJ1-4, with a tentative D call TRBD1 (5 bases). V lost 3 bases to trimming and J lost 8 bases, with 19 bases between them. The CDR3 consists of 16 residues. CDR1 is LGHNA and CDR2 is YSLEER in the germline V gene. The CDR3 bases are TGCGCCAGCAGCCAGGCCAGGGCGCGGGGGTCCGAAAAACTGTTTTTT. It is translated as CASSQARARGSEKLFF.

This clone appeared a single time. The chain recombines TRBV6-1 with TRBJ1-1; 7 bases map to TRBD1. Trimming took 6 bases from V and 1 from J; bases not matched to a gene: 8. The CDR3 is 15 residues long. Germline V gives CDR1 MNHNS, CDR2 SASEGT. Here the CDR3 DNA reads TGTGCCAGCAGCGAGCAAGGACAGGCGAACACTGAAGCTTTCTTT. Translation: CASSEQGQANTEAFF.

The chain couples TRBV9 to TRBJ2-6; D perhaps matches TRBD2 (6 bases). This CDR3 contains 17 residues. Trimming shortened V by 0 bases and J by 4 bases, and 14 bases separated the two germline ends. CDR1 and CDR2 (germline): SGDLS, YYNGEE. The CDR3 bases are TGTGCCAGCAGCGTAGGTTGGGGGGATATCGGGGCCAACGTCCTGACTTTC. Translating it yields CASSVGWGDIGANVLTF.

The chain carries TRBV6-6 and TRBJ2-7; D perhaps matches TRBD1 (5 bases). V lost 0 bases to trimming and J lost 2 bases, with 11 bases between them. The CDR3 sequence is 15 residues long. The germline V gene has CDR1 MNHNY and CDR2 SVGAGI (reference sequence). The CDR3 bases are TGTGCCAGCAGTTACTCGCACAGGCTACCCTACGAGCAGTACTTC. The encoded protein is CASSYSHRLPYEQYF.

Points on this clone: Additional DNA sequences in this sample encode the identical CDR3. This chain connects TRBV28 to TRBJ2-7; D not certain. The CDR3 sequence is 11 residues long. Germline V lookup: CDR1 MDHEN, CDR2 SYDVKM. The V gene lost 6 bases and the J gene lost 4 bases, with 7 bases spanning the gap. DNA of the CDR3: TGTGCCAGCAGCCTCTGGTACGAGCAGTACTTC. Translating gives CASSLWYEQYF.

This rearrangement joins TRBV4-1 to TRBJ1-3; D perhaps matches TRBD1 (5 bases). Germline lookup yields CDR1 MGHRA and CDR2 YSYEKL. V lost 8 bases and J 0 bases, leaving 20 bases between the germline ends. CDR3 length equals 17 residues. The CDR3 spells CASGRDGASTSGNTIYF. The CDR3 nucleotides read TGCGCCAGCGGACGGGACGGGGCCTCAACCTCTGGAAACACCATATATTTT.

This clone was seen only once. The gene calls are TRBV14 and TRBJ2-7, with 13 positions matching TRBD2. The germline gives CDR1 SGHDN, CDR2 FVKESK. The CDR3 is made up of 16 amino acids. Trimming removed 4 bases from V and 5 bases from J; junction bases left unmatched: 8. The CDR3 spells CASSPWTSGSTHEQYF. The CDR3 nucleotides are TGTGCCAGCAGCCCCTGGACTAGCGGGAGTACCCACGAGCAGTACTTC.

The chain uses TRBV7-9 and TRBJ1-5; D gene unclear. Trimming cost V 1 base and J 3 bases, with 1 base left between them. This CDR3 contains 12 residues. The germline V gene has CDR1 SEHNR and CDR2 FQNEAQ (reference sequence). DNA for the CDR3: TGTGCCAGCAGCTTAGTCAATCAGCCCCAGCATTTT. Protein sequence: CASSLVNQPQHF.

The V gene is TRBV11-3, the J gene TRBJ1-2, with 7 bases identical to TRBD1. The CDR3 is 14 residues long. V shed 3 bases, J shed 4 bases, and the junction held 5 bases outside the gene matches. In germline, CDR1 is SGHNT, CDR2 YENEEA. The CDR3 nucleotides are TGTGCCAGCAGCTTTCGACAGGGTGGCTATGGCTACACCTTC. As protein: CASSFRQGGYGYTF.

The V and J genes are TRBV27 and TRBJ2-5; D uncertain. Germline CDR1 and CDR2: MNHEY and SMNVEV (reference sequence). The CDR3 covers 13 residues. V was shortened by 3 bases and J by 9 bases, with 14 bases between the two germline ends. The CDR3 spells CASSFRANSAQYF. The CDR3 DNA reads as TGTGCCAGCAGTTTCCGGGCCAATTCGGCCCAGTACTTC.

V gene TRBV7-8 combines with J gene TRBJ2-1, with D tentatively TRBD1 (6 bases). Deletions cut 2 bases from V and 7 bases from J, with 9 bases between. CDR3 length: 13 amino acids. The germline gives CDR1 SGHVS, CDR2 FQNEAQ. The DNA for the CDR3 is TGTGCCAGCAGCTTAAACAGGGAAAATGAGCAGTTCTTC. Its translation is CASSLNRENEQFF.

The rearrangement joins TRBV21-1 to TRBJ1-4. TRBV21-1 is tagged as a pseudogene. This CDR3 comprises 13 residues. CDR3: CASSNRAEEKLFF. The CDR3 DNA reads as TGTGCCAGCAGCAATCGGGCAGAAGAAAAACTGTTTTTT.